Listed below are T cell receptor beta chains from one sample, sequenced in a study of cytomegalovirus exposure and HLA in healthy donors. Produced via immunoSEQ multiplex PCR; TCRdb's table is partial and in-frame only. The sample shows 170,000 or so clones, approximately 80% of them seen only once. The specimen sequenced was PBMCs. The receptors stem from a woman aged 45 to 65 in good health and CMV-seropositive. Each CDR3 is given with its conserved first and last residue. A D gene is named only where the DNA matches it firmly. The size field is filled for only some rows; it gives once, few, many or a size class.

J: TRBJ2-7
D: -
size: -
V: TRBV11-1
CDR3: CASSPIGSQYEQYF
DNA: TGTGCCAGCAGCCCGATAGGGAGTCAATACGAGCAGTACTTC

J: TRBJ1-1
D: -
size: -
V: TRBV2
CDR3: CARSTQGNTEAFF
DNA: TGTGCCAGGTCAACACAGGGGAACACTGAAGCTTTCTTT

J: TRBJ2-1
D: TRBD2
size: once
V: TRBV7-8
CDR3: CASSSRVGLAGDRGYNEQFF
DNA: TGTGCCAGCAGCTCTAGGGTGGGACTAGCGGGAGACAGGGGTTACAATGAGCAGTTCTTC

J: TRBJ1-1
D: -
size: -
V: TRBV7-2
CDR3: CASSYYGTEAFF
DNA: TGTGCCAGCAGTTACTACGGCACTGAAGCTTTCTTT

J: TRBJ2-2
D: TRBD2
size: -
V: TRBV12-5
CDR3: CASGLVRGDTGELFF
DNA: TGTGCTAGTGGTTTGGTACGGGGGGACACCGGGGAGCTGTTTTTT

J: TRBJ2-3
D: -
size: few
V: TRBV2
CDR3: CASSEQGTDTQYF
DNA: TGTGCCAGCAGTGAGCAGGGTACAGATACGCAGTATTTT

J: TRBJ1-1
D: -
size: once
V: TRBV18
CDR3: CASSPLGAKNTEAFF
DNA: TGTGCCAGCTCACCGCTAGGGGCCAAGAACACTGAAGCTTTCTTT

J: TRBJ2-6
D: TRBD1
size: -
V: TRBV18
CDR3: CASSPEQGRTGANVLTF
DNA: TGTGCCAGCTCACCAGAACAGGGGAGAACTGGGGCCAACGTCCTGACTTTC

J: TRBJ2-3
D: TRBD1
size: -
V: TRBV25-1
CDR3: CASSADRGSDTQYF
DNA: TGTGCCAGCAGTGCGGACAGGGGTTCAGATACGCAGTATTTT

J: TRBJ1-4
D: -
size: -
V: TRBV19
CDR3: CASSRASGTNEKLFF
DNA: TGTGCCAGTAGTCGGGCCTCGGGGACTAATGAAAAACTGTTTTTT

J: TRBJ1-3
D: -
size: -
V: TRBV19
CDR3: CASTRQRLSGNTIYF
DNA: TGTGCCAGTACCAGACAGAGACTCTCTGGAAACACCATATATTTT

J: TRBJ2-1
D: TRBD2
size: -
V: TRBV5-1
CDR3: CASSRTSGSSIYNEQFF
DNA: TGCGCCAGCAGTAGGACTAGCGGGAGCTCTATCTACAATGAGCAGTTCTTC

J: TRBJ2-5
D: TRBD1
size: -
V: TRBV29-1
CDR3: CSVGQGDQETQYF
DNA: TGCAGCGTTGGACAGGGGGATCAAGAGACCCAGTACTTC

J: TRBJ2-2
D: -
size: few
V: TRBV28
CDR3: CASIEAAGETGELFF
DNA: TGTGCCAGCATCGAGGCGGCAGGGGAAACCGGGGAGCTGTTTTTT

J: TRBJ1-6
D: TRBD1
size: -
V: TRBV6-1
CDR3: CASGRDRSNSPLHF
DNA: TGTGCCAGCGGACGGGACAGGTCGAATTCACCCCTCCACTTT

J: TRBJ1-5
D: TRBD1
size: -
V: TRBV14
CDR3: CASSLDRVGCSSNQPQHF
DNA: TGTGCCAGCAGCTTAGACAGGGTGGGGTGTTCTAGCAATCAGCCCCAGCATTTT